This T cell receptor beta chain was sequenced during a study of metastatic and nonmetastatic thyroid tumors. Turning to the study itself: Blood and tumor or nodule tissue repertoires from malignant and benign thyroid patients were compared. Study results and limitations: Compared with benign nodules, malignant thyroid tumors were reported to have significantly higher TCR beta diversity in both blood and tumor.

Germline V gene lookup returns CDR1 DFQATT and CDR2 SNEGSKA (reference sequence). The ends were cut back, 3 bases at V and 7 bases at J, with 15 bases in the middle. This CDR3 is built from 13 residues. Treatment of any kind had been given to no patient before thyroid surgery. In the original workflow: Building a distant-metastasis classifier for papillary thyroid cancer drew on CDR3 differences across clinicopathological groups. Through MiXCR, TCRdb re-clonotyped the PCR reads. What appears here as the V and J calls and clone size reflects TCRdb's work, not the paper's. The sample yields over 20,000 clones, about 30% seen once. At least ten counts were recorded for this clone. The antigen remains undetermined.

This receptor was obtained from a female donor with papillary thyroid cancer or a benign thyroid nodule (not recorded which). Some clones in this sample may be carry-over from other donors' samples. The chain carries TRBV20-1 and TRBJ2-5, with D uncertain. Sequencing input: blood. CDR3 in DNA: TGCAGTGCTAGCCCGGGCCCTCCGGGGACCCAGTACTTC. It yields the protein CSASPGPPGTQYF.